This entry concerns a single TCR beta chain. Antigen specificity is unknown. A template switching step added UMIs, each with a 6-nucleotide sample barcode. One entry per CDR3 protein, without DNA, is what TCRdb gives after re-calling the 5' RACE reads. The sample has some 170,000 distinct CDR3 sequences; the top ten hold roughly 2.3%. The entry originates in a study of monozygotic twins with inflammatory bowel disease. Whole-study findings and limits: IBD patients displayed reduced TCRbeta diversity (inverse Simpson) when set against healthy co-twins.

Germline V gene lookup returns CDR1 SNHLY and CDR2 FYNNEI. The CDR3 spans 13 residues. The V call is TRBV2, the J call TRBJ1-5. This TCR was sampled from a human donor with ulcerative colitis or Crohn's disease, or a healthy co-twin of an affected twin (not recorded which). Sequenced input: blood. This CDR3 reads CASTGESNQPQHF.